These 8 T cell receptor beta chains were all obtained from the same sample, sequenced in a study of patients and donors after allogeneic stem cell transplantation. In TCRdb, the RT-PCR reads were re-called with MiXCR into one record per CDR3 protein. The sample shows about 960,000 distinct CDR3 sequences, over 15% of them seen only once. Sample: blood, either unsorted or a sorted T cell fraction (not recorded which). All receptors derive from a human donor who was either an allogeneic HSCT recipient or a stem cell or donor lymphocyte infusion donor (not recorded which). It is not recorded whose cells these are; they may come from a transplant donor.

J is TRBJ2-6 and V is TRBV3-1; a weak D match, TRBD2 (7 bases). Germline V gene data show CDR1 as LGHDT and CDR2 as YNNKEL (reference sequence). There are 16 residues in the CDR3. Trimming took off 3 bases at V and 0 bases at J, with 9 bases between the two ends. The DNA of the CDR3 is TGTGCCAGCAGCCAGGGAGGGGGCTCTGGGGCCAACGTCCTGACTTTC. It yields the protein CASSQGGGSGANVLTF.

J is TRBJ2-3 and V is TRBV12-3 or TRBV12-4; no firm D call. Trimming pared 3 bases from V and 5 bases from J, leaving 12 bases between. The CDR3 is made up of 14 amino acids. The CDR3 spells CASSLVGLGDTQYF. For the CDR3, the DNA is TGTGCCAGCAGTTTGGTCGGGCTGGGAGATACGCAGTATTTT.

V usage is TRBV3-1 and J usage is TRBJ1-2; D unclear. Between the trimmed V and J ends, which lost 0 bases and 8 bases, there was a span of 13 bases. This CDR3 is built from 14 residues. Germline CDR1 LGHDT, CDR2 YNNKEL (reference sequence). The CDR3 region is CASSQDRAREGYTF. The CDR3, as DNA: TGTGCCAGCAGCCAAGATAGAGCTAGAGAAGGCTACACCTTC.

V and J are TRBV4-3 and TRBJ1-6; D is possibly TRBD1 (5 bases). CDR1 and CDR2 (germline): LGHNA, YSLEER. The CDR3 is made up of 17 amino acids. V lost 0 bases and J lost 2, with 11 bases in between. CDR3: CASSQDPGGTYNSPLHF. DNA for the CDR3: TGCGCCAGCAGCCAAGATCCGGGGGGAACCTATAATTCACCCCTCCACTTT.

J is TRBJ1-2 and V is TRBV12-3 or TRBV12-4, with D perhaps matching TRBD1 (5 bases). This CDR3 has 15 residues. V was pared by 1 base and J by 7 bases, with 16 bases between. In DNA, the CDR3 is TGTGCCAGCAGTTTAGGGACACCGAATAATAGTGGCTACACCTTC. It translates to CASSLGTPNNSGYTF.

This clonotype was counted many times. The CDR3 sequence is CSAPGQGSSYNEQFF. The CDR3 nucleotides are TGCAGTGCCCCAGGACAGGGGAGCTCCTACAATGAGCAGTTCTTC. The V and J genes are TRBV20-1 and TRBJ2-1, with 9 bases that match TRBD1. V dropped 6 bases and J dropped 0; count of bases not matched to a gene: 6. The CDR3 sequence is 15 residues long. The germline gives CDR1 DFQATT, CDR2 SNEGSKA (reference sequence).

With respect to this clonotype: Germline and junction disagree at one end, which may indicate a read error. J is TRBJ2-7 and V is TRBV6-6; 9 positions agree with TRBD1. Per the germline V gene, CDR1 is MNHNY and CDR2 is SVGAGI (reference sequence). This CDR3 has 12 amino acids. CDR3 amino acids: CASSYSGTGTNF. The CDR3 region has the DNA TGTGCCAGCAGTTACTCGGGGACAGGGACGAATTTC.

For the CDR3, the DNA is TGTGCCAGCAGTGGGCCGCAGGGAACTGGAAACACCATATATTTT. Its protein is CASSGPQGTGNTIYF. The V gene is TRBV25-1, the J gene TRBJ1-3, with a tentative D call TRBD1 (5 bases). The CDR3 is 15 residues long. CDR1 is MGHDK, CDR2 SYGVNS, per germline. Deletions cut 4 bases from V and 2 bases from J, with 12 bases between.